This entry lists 14 T cell receptor beta chains sequenced from one sample in a study of T cell responses to AZD1222 COVID-19 vaccine listed by TCRdb under 2021. The sample's time point label is to be understood as: baseline before first vaccination. What the treatment or condition label conveys for this sample: meningococcal conjugate vaccine given as trial control. Libraries were made using the immunoSEQ multiplex PCR assay. Held by TCRdb, this immuneACCESS table contains in-frame sequences only and omits some clones. Under half of the omission traces to an unresolved V gene where checked; the cause of the rest is unknown. The sample has 80,000 or so clones on record, approximately 90% of them singletons. The ten largest account for less than 5.5% of the sample. This specimen consisted of peripheral blood, obtained on day 0 of MenACWY control vaccination. The receptors originated from an adult in good health.

V is TRBV4-1 and J is TRBJ1-4; D not resolved. CDR1 is MGHRA, CDR2 YSYEKL, per germline. V was pared by 7 bases and J by 5 bases, with 14 bases between. CDR3 length: 14 residues. The CDR3 protein is CASTIQVGNEKLFF. CDR3 sequence (DNA): TGCGCCAGCACCATTCAGGTGGGAAATGAAAAACTGTTTTTT.

The chain recombines TRBV7-2 with TRBJ2-1, with D perhaps matching TRBD1 or TRBD2 (5 bases each). From germline, CDR1 is SGHTA and CDR2 FQGNSA. The CDR3 is made up of 13 amino acids. The V end was cut by 5 bases, the J end by 4 bases, with 9 bases between. The CDR3 is CASSRGRYNEQFF. The CDR3 DNA is TGTGCCAGCAGCCGGGGCCGTTACAATGAGCAGTTCTTC.

The chain links TRBV5-4 to TRBJ2-7; D is unclear. The CDR3 is made up of 14 amino acids. Per the germline V gene, CDR1 is SGHNT and CDR2 is YYREEE (reference sequence). The ends were cut back, 6 bases at V and 5 bases at J, with 18 bases in the middle. The DNA of the CDR3 is TGTGCCAGCACCCAAGGCCCTTCTCTGGACGAGCAGTACTTC. Translated: CASTQGPSLDEQYF.

The chain recombines TRBV10-2 with TRBJ2-3; weak D call: TRBD2 (7 bases). Trimming cost V 10 bases and J 8 bases, with 22 bases left between them. Germline CDR1 reads WSHSY; CDR2 reads SAAADI. The CDR3 is 14 amino acids. The CDR3 bases are TGCGCCACCCGGGGGGCGGGCGGGAGCGTTACGCAGTATTTT. Encoded protein: CATRGAGGSVTQYF.

The sample holds one count of this clone. Other DNA sequences within the sample encode an identical CDR3. The V gene is TRBV27, the J gene TRBJ1-2; D remains ambiguous. The CDR3 extends over 12 amino acids. The germline V and J ends were trimmed by 2 bases and 8 bases, with 9 bases remaining between them. Germline lookup yields CDR1 MNHEY and CDR2 SMNVEV (reference sequence). The CDR3 spells CASSLSGYGYTF. As DNA, the CDR3 is TGTGCCAGCAGTTTAAGTGGGTACGGCTACACCTTC.

The chain recombines TRBV5-1 with TRBJ1-3, with 7 bases matching TRBD1. The V gene's germline CDR1 is SGHRS and CDR2 YFSETQ. J lost 2 bases, V lost 4 bases, and 3 bases had no gene match. The CDR3 is 14 amino acids. CDR3 DNA: TGCGCCAGCAGCGTGACAGGGACTGGAAACACCATATATTTT. Its translation is CASSVTGTGNTIYF. The complete variable domain, with remaining parts taken from reference TRBV5-1 and TRBJ1-3, reads KAGVTQTPRYLIKTRGQQVTLSCSPISGHRSVSWYQQTPGQGLQFLFEYFSETQRNKGNFPGRFSGRQFSNSRSEMNVSTLELGDSALYLCASSVTGTGNTIYFGEGSWLTVV.

The chain links TRBV6-6 to TRBJ2-2; 7 positions match TRBD1. Trimming removed 8 bases from V and 7 bases from J; junction bases left unmatched: 16. CDR3 size: 16 residues. The germline V gene has CDR1 MNHNY and CDR2 SVGAGI (reference sequence). CDR3 in DNA: TGTGCCAGCGCCCTACTCGGGACAGCAACCGGCGGGGAGCTGTTTTTT. Translating it yields CASALLGTATGGELFF.

J is TRBJ1-1 and V is TRBV7-9; 8 bases agree with TRBD1. The V and J ends lost 5 bases and 4 bases, in that order; junction bases with no gene match: 3. From germline, CDR1 is SEHNR and CDR2 FQNEAQ (reference sequence). The CDR3 is 13 residues long. This CDR3 reads CASSPTGGTEAFF. The CDR3 DNA sequence: TGTGCCAGCAGCCCTACAGGGGGCACTGAAGCTTTCTTT.

The rearrangement links TRBV27 to TRBJ2-3, with D perhaps TRBD2 (5 bases). Trimming removed 6 bases from V and 2 bases from J, with 15 bases in between. CDR1 and CDR2 from the germline V gene are MNHEY and SMNVEV (reference sequence). The CDR3 has 15 residues. The CDR3 DNA reads TGTGCCAGCAGCGGATCTAGCCCATACACAGATACGCAGTATTTT. It specifies CASSGSSPYTDTQYF.

V gene TRBV2 combines with J gene TRBJ2-1; D not resolved. The ends were cut back, 6 bases at V and 7 bases at J, with 19 bases in the middle. This CDR3 has 15 amino acids. Looked up from germline, CDR1 is SNHLY and CDR2 is FYNNEI. CDR3 in amino acids: CASRNAARATNEQFF. The CDR3 nucleotides read TGTGCCAGCAGGAACGCCGCCCGGGCGACAAATGAGCAGTTCTTC.

V and J are TRBV6-5 and TRBJ2-7; D unresolved. The CDR3 sequence is 16 residues long. Germline-derived CDR1 and CDR2 are MNHEY and SVGAGI. V gave up 2 bases and J gave up 2 bases, with 16 bases separating them. Here the CDR3 DNA reads TGTGCCAGCAGTTACAGGACCGCTGGGCGACCCTACGAGCAGTACTTC. It encodes CASSYRTAGRPYEQYF.

The chain joins TRBV6-5 to TRBJ2-7; 11 nucleotides line up with TRBD2. V was pared by 6 bases and J by 3 bases, with 4 bases of the junction left unmatched. Per the germline V gene, CDR1 is MNHEY and CDR2 is SVGAGI. This CDR3 spans 14 amino acids. In DNA form, the CDR3 reads TGTGCCAGCAGCAGACTAGCGGGACTCTACGAGCAGTACTTC. This sequence encodes CASSRLAGLYEQYF.

V and J are TRBV4-2 and TRBJ1-5; tentative D call: TRBD1 (5 bases). Trimming took 0 bases from V and 4 from J, leaving 10 bases between them. The CDR3 length is 15 residues. Germline-derived CDR1 and CDR2 are LGHNA and YNFKEQ. The CDR3 DNA follows: TGTGCCAGCAGCCAAGATTCGGGGGGGAATCAGCCCCAGCATTTT. Protein product: CASSQDSGGNQPQHF.

V usage is TRBV18 and J usage is TRBJ1-3, with TRBD1 matching 8 bases. Trimming at V came to 3 bases and at J to 4 bases, leaving 8 bases not matched to a gene. CDR1 KGHSH and CDR2 LQKENI come from the germline V gene. CDR3 length: 16 amino acids. CDR3 protein: CASSPRQGLSGNTIYF. The CDR3 DNA is TGTGCCAGCTCACCTCGACAGGGGCTTTCGGGAAACACCATATATTTT.